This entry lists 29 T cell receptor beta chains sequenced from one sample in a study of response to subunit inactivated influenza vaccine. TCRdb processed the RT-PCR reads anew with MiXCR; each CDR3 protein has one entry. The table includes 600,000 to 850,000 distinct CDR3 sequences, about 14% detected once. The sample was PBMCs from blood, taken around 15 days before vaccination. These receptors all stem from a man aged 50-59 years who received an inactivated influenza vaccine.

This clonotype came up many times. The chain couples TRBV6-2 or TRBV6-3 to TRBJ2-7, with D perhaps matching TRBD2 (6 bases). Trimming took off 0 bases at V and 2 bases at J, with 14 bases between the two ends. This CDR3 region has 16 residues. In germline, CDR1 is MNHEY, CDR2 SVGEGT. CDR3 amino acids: CASSYSIAGMTYEQYF. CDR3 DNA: TGTGCCAGCAGTTACTCGATCGCGGGGATGACCTACGAGCAGTACTTC.

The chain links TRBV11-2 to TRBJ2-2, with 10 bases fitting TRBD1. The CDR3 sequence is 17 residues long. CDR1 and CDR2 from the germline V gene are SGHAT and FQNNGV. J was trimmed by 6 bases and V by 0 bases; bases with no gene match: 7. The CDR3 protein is CASSLERQGAMAGELFF. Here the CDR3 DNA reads TGTGCCAGCAGCTTAGAAAGACAGGGGGCGATGGCCGGGGAGCTGTTTTTT.

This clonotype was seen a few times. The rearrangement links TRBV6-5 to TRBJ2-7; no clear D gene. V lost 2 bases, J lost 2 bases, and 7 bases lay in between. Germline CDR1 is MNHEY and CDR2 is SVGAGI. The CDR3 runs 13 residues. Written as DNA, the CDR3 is TGTGCCAGCAGTTACAGGCTAGCCTACGAGCAGTACTTC. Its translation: CASSYRLAYEQYF.

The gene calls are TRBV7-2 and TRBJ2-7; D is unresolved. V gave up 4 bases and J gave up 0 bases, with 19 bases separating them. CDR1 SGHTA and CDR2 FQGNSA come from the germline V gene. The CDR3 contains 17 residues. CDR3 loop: CASSYISTAFSSYEQYF. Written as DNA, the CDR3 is TGTGCCAGCAGCTACATCTCGACTGCCTTCAGCTCCTACGAGCAGTACTTC.

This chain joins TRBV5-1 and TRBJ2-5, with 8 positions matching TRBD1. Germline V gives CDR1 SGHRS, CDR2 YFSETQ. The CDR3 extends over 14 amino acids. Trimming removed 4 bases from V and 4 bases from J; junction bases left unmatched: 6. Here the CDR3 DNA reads TGCGCCAGCAGCAAAGGACAGGGCCGAGAGACCCAGTACTTC. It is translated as CASSKGQGRETQYF. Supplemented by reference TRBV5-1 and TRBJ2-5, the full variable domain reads KAGVTQTPRYLIKTRGQQVTLSCSPISGHRSVSWYQQTPGQGLQFLFEYFSETQRNKGNFPGRFSGRQFSNSRSEMNVSTLELGDSALYLCASSKGQGRETQYFGPGTRLLVL.

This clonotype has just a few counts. CDR3 DNA: TGCAGTGCTGGGACGCCGAGGAACACCGGGGAGCTGTTTTTT. This codes for CSAGTPRNTGELFF. The rearrangement uses TRBV20-1 and TRBJ2-2; the D gene could be TRBD1 or TRBD2 (5 bases each). The ends were cut back, 5 bases at V and 1 base at J, with 11 bases in the middle. CDR1 and CDR2 (germline): DFQATT, SNEGSKA (reference sequence). This CDR3 spans 14 amino acids.

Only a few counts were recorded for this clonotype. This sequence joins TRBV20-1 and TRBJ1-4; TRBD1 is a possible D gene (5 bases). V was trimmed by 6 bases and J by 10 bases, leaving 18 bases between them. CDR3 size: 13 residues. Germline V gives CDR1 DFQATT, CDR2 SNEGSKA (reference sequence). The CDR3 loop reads CSAKTTGVGKLFF. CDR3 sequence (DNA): TGCAGTGCCAAAACAACAGGAGTCGGAAAACTGTTTTTT.

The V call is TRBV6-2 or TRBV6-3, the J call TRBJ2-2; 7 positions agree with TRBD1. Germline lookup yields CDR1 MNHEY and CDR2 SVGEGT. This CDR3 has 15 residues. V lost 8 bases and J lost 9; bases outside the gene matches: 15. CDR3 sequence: CASAPLGQTNRELFF. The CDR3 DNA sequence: TGTGCCAGCGCCCCCTTGGGACAGACCAACCGGGAGCTGTTTTTT.

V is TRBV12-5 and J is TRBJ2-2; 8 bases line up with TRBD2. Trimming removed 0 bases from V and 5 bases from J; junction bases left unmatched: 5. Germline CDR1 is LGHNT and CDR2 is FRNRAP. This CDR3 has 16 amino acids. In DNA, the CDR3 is TGTGCTAGTGGTTTGGTCAGCGGGGGCGGTACCGGGGAGCTGTTTTTT. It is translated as CASGLVSGGGTGELFF. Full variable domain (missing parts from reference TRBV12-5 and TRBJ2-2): DARVTQTPRHKVTEMGQEVTMRCQPILGHNTVFWYRQTMMQGLELLAYFRNRAPLDDSGMPKDRFSAEMPDATLATLKIQPSEPRDSAVYFCASGLVSGGGTGELFFGEGSRLTVL.

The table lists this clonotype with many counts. The CDR3 DNA reads as TGTGCCAGCAGCTTATACGTAGCGGGAGGGTCGGGGGAGCAGTACTTC. Translated, it gives CASSLYVAGGSGEQYF. This chain links TRBV7-6 with TRBJ2-7, with 11 bases lining up with TRBD2. Germline CDR1 reads SGHVS; CDR2 reads FNYEAQ. Trimming took 2 bases from V and 7 from J; bases not matched to a gene: 10. The CDR3 covers 16 residues.

For the CDR3, the DNA is TGCAGTGCTAGAAGGGGACAGCACTACAATGAGCAGTTCTTC. Translated, it gives CSARRGQHYNEQFF. This sequence joins TRBV20-1 and TRBJ2-1, with TRBD1 identical over 7 bases. V was pared by 2 bases and J by 3 bases, with 4 bases of the junction left unmatched. The CDR3 covers 14 residues. The V gene's germline CDR1 is DFQATT and CDR2 SNEGSKA (reference sequence).

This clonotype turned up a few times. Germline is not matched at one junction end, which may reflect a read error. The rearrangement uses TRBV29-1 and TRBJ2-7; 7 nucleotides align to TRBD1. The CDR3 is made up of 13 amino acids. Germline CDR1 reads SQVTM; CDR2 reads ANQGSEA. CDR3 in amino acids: CTAETGNPYEQYF. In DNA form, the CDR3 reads TGTACCGCCGAGACAGGGAACCCCTACGAGCAGTACTTC.

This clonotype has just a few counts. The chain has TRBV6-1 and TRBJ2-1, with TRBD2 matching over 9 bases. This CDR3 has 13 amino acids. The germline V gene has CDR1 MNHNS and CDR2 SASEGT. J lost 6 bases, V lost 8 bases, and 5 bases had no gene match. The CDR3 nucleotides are TGTGCCAGCGGGCGGGAGGGCTCCAATGAGCAGTTCTTC. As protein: CASGREGSNEQFF.

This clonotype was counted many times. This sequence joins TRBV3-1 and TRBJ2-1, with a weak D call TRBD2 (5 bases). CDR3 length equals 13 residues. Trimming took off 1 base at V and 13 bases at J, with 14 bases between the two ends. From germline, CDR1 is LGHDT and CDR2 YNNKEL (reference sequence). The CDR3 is CASSQVYSGSQFF. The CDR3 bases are TGTGCCAGCAGCCAAGTGTATTCGGGGTCCCAGTTCTTC.

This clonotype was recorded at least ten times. This chain's CDR3 is CASSPRTKPRSYNEQFF. In DNA form, the CDR3 reads TGCGCCAGCAGCCCTCGAACCAAACCCAGGTCCTACAATGAGCAGTTCTTC. The chain uses TRBV5-1 and TRBJ2-1; no clear D gene. V lost 4 bases and J 1 base, leaving 18 bases between the germline ends. The germline V gene encodes CDR1 SGHRS and CDR2 YFSETQ. This CDR3 contains 17 residues.

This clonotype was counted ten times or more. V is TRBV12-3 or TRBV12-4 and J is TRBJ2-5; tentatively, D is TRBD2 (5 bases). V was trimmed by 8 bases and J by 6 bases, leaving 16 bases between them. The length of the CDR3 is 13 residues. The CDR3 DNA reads TGTGCCAGCTCTACTAGAGATCCACAGACCCAGTACTTC. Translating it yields CASSTRDPQTQYF.

The DNA for the CDR3 is TGCAGTGCTACACCGAGCGAAGGGGTAGTTGAAAAACTGTTTTTT. Translating it yields CSATPSEGVVEKLFF. The chain is built from TRBV20-1 and TRBJ1-4; TRBD1 is a possible D gene (5 bases). V gave up 4 bases and J gave up 7 bases, with 19 bases separating them. The CDR3 runs 15 residues. Germline V gives CDR1 DFQATT, CDR2 SNEGSKA (reference sequence).

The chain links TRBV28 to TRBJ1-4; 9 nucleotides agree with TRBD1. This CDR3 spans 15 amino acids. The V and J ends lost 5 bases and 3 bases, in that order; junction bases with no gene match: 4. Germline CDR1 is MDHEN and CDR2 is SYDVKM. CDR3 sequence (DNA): TGTGCCAGCAGTGGACAGGGGAGGTCTAATGAAAAACTGTTTTTT. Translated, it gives CASSGQGRSNEKLFF.

The chain's CDR3 is CASEQGSSNYGYTF. The CDR3 DNA reads as TGTGCCAGCGAACAGGGATCGTCTAACTATGGCTACACCTTC. The J gene is TRBJ1-2, the V gene TRBV4-2; the D gene is possibly TRBD1 (6 bases). This CDR3 is built from 14 residues. V lost 8 bases and J 0 bases, leaving 13 bases between the germline ends. Germline V gene data show CDR1 as LGHNA and CDR2 as YNFKEQ.

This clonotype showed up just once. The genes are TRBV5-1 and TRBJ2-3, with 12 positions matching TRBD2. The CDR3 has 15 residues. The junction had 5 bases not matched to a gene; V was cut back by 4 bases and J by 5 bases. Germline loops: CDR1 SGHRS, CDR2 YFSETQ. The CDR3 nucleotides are TGCGCCAGCAGCCCTGGGGGACTAGCGGGAGATACGCAGTATTTT. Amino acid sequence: CASSPGGLAGDTQYF.

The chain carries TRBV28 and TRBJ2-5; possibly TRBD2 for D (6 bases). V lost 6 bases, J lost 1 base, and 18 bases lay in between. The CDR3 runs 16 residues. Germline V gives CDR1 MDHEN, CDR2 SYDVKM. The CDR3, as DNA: TGTGCCAGCAGGGTACATGGGTTTAGCGGCCAAGAGACCCAGTACTTC. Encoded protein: CASRVHGFSGQETQYF.

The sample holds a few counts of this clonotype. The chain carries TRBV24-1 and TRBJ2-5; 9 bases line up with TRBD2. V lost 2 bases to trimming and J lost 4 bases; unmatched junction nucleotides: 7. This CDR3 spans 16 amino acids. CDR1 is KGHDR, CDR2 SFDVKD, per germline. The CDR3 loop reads CATSDSKRGDLETQYF. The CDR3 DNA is TGTGCCACCAGTGATTCAAAGCGGGGGGATTTAGAGACCCAGTACTTC.

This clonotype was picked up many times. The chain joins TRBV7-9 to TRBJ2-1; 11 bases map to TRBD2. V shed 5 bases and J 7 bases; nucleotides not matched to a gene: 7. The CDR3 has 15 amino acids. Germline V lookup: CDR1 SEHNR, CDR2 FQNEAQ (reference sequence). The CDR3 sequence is CASSASGGSRNEQFF. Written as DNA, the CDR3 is TGTGCCAGCAGCGCTAGCGGGGGGTCCAGGAATGAGCAGTTCTTC.

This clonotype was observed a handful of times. In nucleotides, the CDR3 is TGTGCCAGCAGTTATCAGGGGAACCCCCCCGCTTTCTTT. It specifies CASSYQGNPPAFF. The genes are TRBV2 and TRBJ1-1; tentatively, D is TRBD1 (6 bases). Deletions cut 5 bases from V and 11 bases from J, with 18 bases between. CDR3 length equals 13 residues. CDR1 is SNHLY and CDR2 is FYNNEI in the germline V gene.

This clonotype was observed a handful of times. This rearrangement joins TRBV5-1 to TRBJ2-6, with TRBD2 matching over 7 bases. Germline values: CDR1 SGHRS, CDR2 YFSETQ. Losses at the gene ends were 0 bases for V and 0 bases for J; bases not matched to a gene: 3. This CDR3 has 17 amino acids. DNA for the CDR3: TGCGCCAGCAGCTTGGTGGGAGGGACCTCTGGGGCCAACGTCCTGACTTTC. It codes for CASSLVGGTSGANVLTF.

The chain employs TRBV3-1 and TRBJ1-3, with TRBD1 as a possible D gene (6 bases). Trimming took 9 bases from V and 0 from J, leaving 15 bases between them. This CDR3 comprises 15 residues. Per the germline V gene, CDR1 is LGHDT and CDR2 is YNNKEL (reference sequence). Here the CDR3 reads CASRETGNSGNTIYF. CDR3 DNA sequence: TGTGCCAGTAGGGAGACAGGAAACTCTGGAAACACCATATATTTT.

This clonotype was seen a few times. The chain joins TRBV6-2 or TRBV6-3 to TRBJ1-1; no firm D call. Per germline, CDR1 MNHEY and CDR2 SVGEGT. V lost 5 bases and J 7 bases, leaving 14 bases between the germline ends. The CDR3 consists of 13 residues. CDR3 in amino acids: CASSSRRSLEAFF. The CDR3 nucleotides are TGTGCCAGCAGTAGCCGCCGCAGCCTTGAAGCTTTCTTT.

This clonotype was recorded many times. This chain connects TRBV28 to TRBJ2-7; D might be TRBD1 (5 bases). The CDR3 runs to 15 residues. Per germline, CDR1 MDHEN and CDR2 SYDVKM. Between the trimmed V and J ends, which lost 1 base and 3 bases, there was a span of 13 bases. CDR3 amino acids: CASSLSWTRHYEQYF. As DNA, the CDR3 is TGTGCCAGCAGTTTATCCTGGACAAGGCACTACGAGCAGTACTTC. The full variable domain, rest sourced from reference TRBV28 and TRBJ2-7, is DVKVTQSSRYLVKRTGEKVFLECVQDMDHENMFWYRQDPGLGLRLIYFSYDVKMKEKGDIPEGYSVSREKKERFSLILESASTNQTSMYLCASSLSWTRHYEQYFGPGTRLTVT.

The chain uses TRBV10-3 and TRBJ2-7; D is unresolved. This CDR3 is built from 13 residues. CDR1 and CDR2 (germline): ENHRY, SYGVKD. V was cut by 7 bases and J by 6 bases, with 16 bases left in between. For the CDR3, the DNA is TGTGCCATCACCCCGTTCAACTTCGGCGAGCAGTACTTC. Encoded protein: CAITPFNFGEQYF.